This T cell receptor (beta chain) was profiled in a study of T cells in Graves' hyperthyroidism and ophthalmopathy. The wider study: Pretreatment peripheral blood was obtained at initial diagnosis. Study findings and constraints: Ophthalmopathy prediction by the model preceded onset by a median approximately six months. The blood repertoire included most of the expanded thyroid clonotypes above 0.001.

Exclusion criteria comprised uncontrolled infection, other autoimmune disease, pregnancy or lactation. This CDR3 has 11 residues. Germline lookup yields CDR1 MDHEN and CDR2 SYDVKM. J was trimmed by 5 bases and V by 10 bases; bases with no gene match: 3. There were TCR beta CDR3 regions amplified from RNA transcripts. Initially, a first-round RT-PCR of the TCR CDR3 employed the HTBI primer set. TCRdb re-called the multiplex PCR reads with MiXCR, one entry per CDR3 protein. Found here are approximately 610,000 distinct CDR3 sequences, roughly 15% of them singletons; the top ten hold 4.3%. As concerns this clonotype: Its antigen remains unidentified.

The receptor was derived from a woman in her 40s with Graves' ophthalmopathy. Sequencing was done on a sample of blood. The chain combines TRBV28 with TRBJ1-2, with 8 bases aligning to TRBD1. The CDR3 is CATGDRYGYTF. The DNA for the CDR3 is TGTGCCACGGGGGACAGGTATGGCTACACCTTC.